Below, 17 T cell receptor beta chains from the same sample are listed, as sequenced in a study of T cells in Graves' hyperthyroidism and ophthalmopathy. TCR beta CDR3 regions were amplified from RNA. First-round RT-PCR targeting the TCR CDR3 was performed with the HTBI primer set. From the multiplex PCR reads, TCRdb called clonotypes with MiXCR, one entry per CDR3 protein. The repertoire has 550,000 to 600,000 distinct CDR3 sequences, 16% of them found once; the top ten carry approximately 18%. The sample was blood. These receptors were taken from a woman between 18 and 30 years old with Graves' hyperthyroidism.

CDR3 protein: CASSPGTGYLQPQHF. The CDR3 DNA is TGTGCCAGCAGCCCCGGGACAGGGTATCTTCAGCCCCAGCATTTT. The chain uses TRBV6-2 or TRBV6-3 and TRBJ1-5; 9 bases are shared with TRBD1. The germline CDR1 and CDR2 sequences are MNHEY and SVGEGT. The ends lost 6 bases at V and 6 bases at J; junction bases unmatched: 9. The CDR3 sequence is 15 residues long.

This clonotype was counted only a few times. The CDR3 DNA is TGTGCCAGCGTGGGACAGGGTGCCTCTAACTATGGCTACACCTTC. Translation gives CASVGQGASNYGYTF. V is TRBV6-1 and J is TRBJ1-2, with 9 bases matching TRBD1. Losses at the gene ends were 8 bases for V and 0 bases for J; bases not matched to a gene: 7. This CDR3 is built from 15 residues. Germline loops: CDR1 MNHNS, CDR2 SASEGT.

The genes are TRBV5-4 and TRBJ2-1, with TRBD1 identical over 9 bases. CDR3 length: 15 residues. V dropped 3 bases and J dropped 6; count of bases not matched to a gene: 7. Germline V gene lookup returns CDR1 SGHNT and CDR2 YYREEE (reference sequence). CDR3 DNA: TGTGCCAGCAGCTCAAGTTTGGGACAGGGCAATGAGCAGTTCTTC. Translated: CASSSSLGQGNEQFF.

The sample holds many counts of this clonotype. The V gene is TRBV2, the J gene TRBJ2-2; 9 positions match TRBD2. Germline CDR1 SNHLY, CDR2 FYNNEI. CDR3 length equals 16 residues. V lost 4 bases and J lost 5; bases outside the gene matches: 8. This CDR3 is CASSVLREGRTGELFF. As DNA, the CDR3 is TGTGCCAGCAGTGTCTTGCGGGAGGGCCGTACCGGGGAGCTGTTTTTT.

This clonotype turned up a few times. The chain has TRBV12-3 or TRBV12-4 and TRBJ1-6; D not resolved. The CDR3 has 14 residues. The ends were cut back, 5 bases at V and 7 bases at J, with 12 bases in the middle. This chain's CDR3 is CASSPRLANSPLHF. CDR3 bases: TGTGCCAGCAGTCCCCGTTTGGCCAATTCACCCCTCCACTTT.

There are many counts of this clonotype. The chain combines TRBV6-1 with TRBJ2-7; 7 bases line up with TRBD1. Germline V CDR1 and CDR2: MNHNS, SASEGT. The CDR3 has 14 residues. V shed 5 bases and J 6 bases; nucleotides not matched to a gene: 10. This CDR3 reads CASSPWTGEPEQYF. The CDR3 coding sequence is TGTGCCAGCAGTCCCTGGACAGGTGAGCCCGAGCAGTACTTC.

This clonotype appeared many times. This chain links TRBV6-1 with TRBJ2-1, with TRBD1 identical over 7 bases. The V and J ends lost 6 bases and 7 bases, in that order; junction bases with no gene match: 9. CDR3 length: 14 residues. Per germline, CDR1 MNHNS and CDR2 SASEGT. The chain's CDR3 is CASRKEGAKNEQFF. The CDR3 DNA sequence: TGTGCCAGCAGGAAAGAGGGGGCGAAGAATGAGCAGTTCTTC.

This clonotype has a count of ten or more. V gene TRBV7-2 combines with J gene TRBJ1-3; the D is unclear. CDR1 SGHTA and CDR2 FQGNSA come from the germline V gene. This CDR3 comprises 13 residues. Trimming pared 5 bases from V and 7 bases from J, leaving 12 bases between. As DNA, the CDR3 is TGTGCCAGCAGCCCAGCGCCCGGCAACACCATATATTTT. It is translated as CASSPAPGNTIYF. Filled out from reference TRBV7-2 and TRBJ1-3, the complete variable domain reads GAGVSQSPSNKVTEKGKDVELRCDPISGHTALYWYRQSLGQGLEFLIYFQGNSAPDKSGLPSDRFSAERTGGSVSTLTIQRTQQEDSAVYLCASSPAPGNTIYFGEGSWLTVV.

This clonotype was seen ten or more times. The V call is TRBV7-9, the J call TRBJ1-2; 9 nucleotides match TRBD1. After removal of 4 bases from V and 1 base from J, the junction contained 4 bases not matched to a gene. This CDR3 region has 15 residues. The V gene's germline CDR1 is SEHNR and CDR2 FQNEAQ (reference sequence). Here the CDR3 reads CASSSWDRDNYGYTF. The CDR3 bases are TGTGCCAGCAGCTCCTGGGACAGGGATAACTATGGCTACACCTTC.

The CDR3 is CASSYKAGGGDEQFF. The CDR3, as DNA: TGCGCCAGCAGCTATAAAGCGGGAGGCGGCGATGAGCAGTTCTTC. The chain has TRBV5-1 and TRBJ2-1; 9 bases are a match to TRBD2. Trimming took 3 bases from V and 8 from J; bases not matched to a gene: 9. From germline, CDR1 is SGHRS and CDR2 YFSETQ. The length of the CDR3 is 15 residues. The whole variable domain, remainder taken from reference TRBV5-1 and TRBJ2-1, is KAGVTQTPRYLIKTRGQQVTLSCSPISGHRSVSWYQQTPGQGLQFLFEYFSETQRNKGNFPGRFSGRQFSNSRSEMNVSTLELGDSALYLCASSYKAGGGDEQFFGPGTRLTVL.

The CDR3 DNA reads TGCAGTGCTAGAGACTCAGGGGCTGGGGAAAAACTGTTTTTT. It is translated as CSARDSGAGEKLFF. This rearrangement joins TRBV20-1 to TRBJ1-4, with D possibly matching TRBD1 (6 bases). Germline CDR1 and CDR2: DFQATT and SNEGSKA (reference sequence). V was cut by 0 bases and J by 8 bases, with 13 bases left in between. The CDR3 length is 14 residues.

This clonotype turned up a few times. The V gene is TRBV30, the J gene TRBJ1-4; 10 nucleotides align to TRBD1. Trimming removed 2 bases from V and 7 bases from J; junction bases left unmatched: 7. The CDR3 spans 15 residues. Looked up from germline, CDR1 is GTSNPN and CDR2 is SVGIG (reference sequence). The CDR3 protein is CAWSIPGQGREKLFF. The CDR3 bases are TGTGCCTGGAGTATACCGGGACAGGGGCGTGAAAAACTGTTTTTT.

This clonotype was observed a few times. The chain couples TRBV14 to TRBJ2-2; either TRBD1 or TRBD2 may supply D (6 bases each). Looked up from germline, CDR1 is SGHDN and CDR2 is FVKESK. V lost 0 bases to trimming and J lost 5 bases, with 13 bases between them. The CDR3 contains 16 residues. The CDR3 DNA reads as TGTGCCAGCAGCCAAGATCTAGGGGGGCCGACCGGGGAGCTGTTTTTT. This sequence encodes CASSQDLGGPTGELFF.

In its sample, this clonotype was seen a few times. The chain couples TRBV4-1 to TRBJ1-3, with D tentatively TRBD1 (5 bases). This CDR3 is built from 16 residues. V dropped 0 bases and J dropped 0 bases, with 9 bases sitting between them. CDR1 is MGHRA and CDR2 is YSYEKL in the germline V gene. The CDR3 loop reads CASSQDARGSGNTIYF. CDR3 bases: TGCGCCAGCAGCCAAGATGCGAGGGGCTCTGGAAACACCATATATTTT.

CDR3 sequence: CASSQIAGAYEQYF. CDR3 DNA sequence: TGCGCCAGCAGCCAAATCGCAGGGGCCTACGAGCAGTACTTC. This chain uses TRBV4-3 with TRBJ2-7; TRBD1 might be the D (6 bases). V dropped 2 bases and J dropped 2 bases, with 10 bases sitting between them. The germline V gene encodes CDR1 LGHNA and CDR2 YSLEER. This CDR3 region has 14 residues.

The V and J genes are TRBV7-3 and TRBJ2-5; 7 bases are a match to TRBD2. The CDR3 is 17 residues long. Germline loops: CDR1 SGHTA, CDR2 FQGTGA. Trimming at V came to 2 bases and at J to 4 bases, leaving 13 bases not matched to a gene. CDR3 nucleotide sequence: TGTGCCAGCAGCTTACCCCTAGCGGAACCATGTCGAGAGACCCAGTACTTC. Translation gives CASSLPLAEPCRETQYF.

V usage is TRBV6-2 or TRBV6-3 and J usage is TRBJ1-4; D remains ambiguous. The V and J ends lost 0 bases and 5 bases respectively, with 10 bases between them. Germline-derived CDR1 and CDR2 are MNHEY and SVGEGT. This CDR3 is 15 amino acids long. The CDR3 DNA reads TGTGCCAGCAGTTACTCGTTAGCGGGGAATGAAAAACTGTTTTTT. This gives the protein CASSYSLAGNEKLFF.